One sample yielded the 8 T cell receptor beta chains listed below, sequenced in a study of identical twins. Each CDR3 protein gets one entry after TCRdb re-called the 5' RACE reads with MiXCR. The sample holds about 210,000 distinct CDR3 sequences, roughly 9.4% seen once. Sequenced: memory (CD45RO+) T cells sorted from blood. The receptors shown here come from a woman aged 18 to 35 in good health.

This clonotype was seen repeatedly, ten times or more. The chain recombines TRBV20-1 with TRBJ2-6; D gene uncertain. Per germline, CDR1 DFQATT and CDR2 SNEGSKA (reference sequence). The CDR3 is 15 residues long. Trimming removed 3 bases from V and 1 base from J, with 10 bases in between. CDR3: CSARPPMSGANVLTF. CDR3 coding DNA: TGCAGTGCTAGGCCCCCGATGTCTGGGGCCAACGTCCTGACTTTC.

This clonotype has ten or more counts. The gene calls are TRBV29-1 and TRBJ2-5, with TRBD1 identical over 9 bases. The trim removed 6 bases at V and 5 bases at J, leaving 10 bases unmatched. This CDR3 has 14 residues. Germline loops: CDR1 SQVTM, CDR2 ANQGSEA. CDR3 sequence (DNA): TGCAGCGTGGCTGGGCACAGGGGGCTGGAGACCCAGTACTTC. It is translated as CSVAGHRGLETQYF.

The chain combines TRBV6-1 with TRBJ1-2; tentative D call: TRBD1 (5 bases). The germline V and J ends were trimmed by 5 bases and 1 base, with 17 bases remaining between them. CDR1 MNHNS and CDR2 SASEGT come from the germline V gene. The CDR3 has 16 residues. Here the CDR3 reads CASSRILGEVNYGYTF. The CDR3 coding sequence is TGTGCCAGCAGTCGAATACTAGGGGAGGTTAACTATGGCTACACCTTC.

This clonotype was found a few times. The chain combines TRBV7-3 with TRBJ2-2, with D possibly being TRBD1 or TRBD2 (5 bases each). V dropped 2 bases and J dropped 2 bases, with 12 bases sitting between them. The length of the CDR3 is 16 residues. Germline assignment: CDR1 SGHTA and CDR2 FQGTGA. The DNA of the CDR3 is TGTGCCAGCAGCTTACAGGGACCTAGAAACACCGGGGAGCTGTTTTTT. Translating it yields CASSLQGPRNTGELFF.

The rearrangement uses TRBV20-1 and TRBJ2-3; perhaps TRBD1 as D (5 bases). The V gene lost 1 base and the J gene lost 10 bases, with 9 bases spanning the gap. Germline CDR1 is DFQATT and CDR2 is SNEGSKA (reference sequence). The CDR3 runs to 11 residues. The CDR3 bases are TGCAGTGCTAGAGCACAGGAATCGCAGTATTTT. Translation gives CSARAQESQYF.

V is TRBV7-9 and J is TRBJ2-1; the D gene is possibly TRBD1 (6 bases). V lost 5 bases and J lost 6, with 17 bases in between. This CDR3 is 15 amino acids long. CDR1 is SEHNR and CDR2 is FQNEAQ in the germline V gene (reference sequence). CDR3 loop: CASSLPLGRGNEQFF. The CDR3, as DNA: TGTGCCAGCAGCCTCCCTCTGGGCAGGGGCAATGAGCAGTTCTTC.

The chain combines TRBV6-1 with TRBJ2-1; 8 bases agree with TRBD1. Trimming removed 6 bases from V and 9 bases from J; junction bases left unmatched: 16. CDR1 and CDR2 from the germline V gene are MNHNS and SASEGT. The CDR3 spans 16 residues. The CDR3 sequence is CASSRLGQGIGGEQFF. In nucleotides, the CDR3 is TGTGCCAGCAGCCGCCTCGGACAGGGTATTGGGGGTGAGCAGTTCTTC.

This clonotype has more than one count but fewer than ten. The CDR3 here is CASSEHGGDRNTEAFF. CDR3 sequence (DNA): TGTGCCAGCAGTGAACACGGAGGAGACAGGAACACTGAAGCTTTCTTT. V gene TRBV25-1 combines with J gene TRBJ1-1; D is perhaps TRBD1 (5 bases). Between the trimmed V and J ends, which lost 2 bases and 1 base, there was a span of 14 bases. CDR3 size: 16 residues. Per germline, CDR1 MGHDK and CDR2 SYGVNS.